These 9 T cell receptor beta chains share one sample of origin, sequenced in a study of OX40 agonist ivuxolimab in advanced cancers. Data came from immunoSEQ multiplex PCR; TCRdb stores just in-frame clones and leaves some out. This table holds roughly 80,000 clones, approximately 88% found once. This sample comprised CD4+ or CD8+ T cells sorted from blood, obtained in a trial of the OX40 agonist ivuxolimab. Every receptor here comes from an adult with an advanced solid tumor such as melanoma, head and neck, liver or kidney cancer.

The rearrangement uses TRBV5-8 and TRBJ2-5, with TRBD2 identical over 8 bases. CDR1 is SGHTS, CDR2 YDEGEE, per germline. The CDR3 contains 16 residues. V was pared by 2 bases and J by 1 base, with 7 bases of the junction left unmatched. Here the CDR3 DNA reads TGTGCCAGCAGCTTTTGGGCGGGGGGCCGCCAAGAGACCCAGTACTTC. This codes for CASSFWAGGRQETQYF.

This clone was counted a single time. This chain connects TRBV7-9 to TRBJ1-1, with D uncertain. V lost 7 bases, J lost 8 bases, and 11 bases lay in between. The germline gives CDR1 SEHNR, CDR2 FQNEAQ (reference sequence). This CDR3 has 11 residues. CDR3 nucleotide sequence: TGTGCCAGCACCCCCTGGTTCGAAGCTTTCTTT. It yields the protein CASTPWFEAFF. Full variable domain (outside the CDR3, taken from reference TRBV7-9 and TRBJ1-1): DTGVSQNPRHKITKRGQNVTFRCDPISEHNRLYWYRQTLGQGPEFLTYFQNEAQLEKSRLLSDRFSAERPKGSFSTLEIQRTEQGDSAMYLCASTPWFEAFFGQGTRLTVV.

This clone has just a few counts. This sequence joins TRBV6-1 and TRBJ2-1; D not certain. This CDR3 comprises 12 residues. CDR1 and CDR2 from the germline V gene are MNHNS and SASEGT. V lost 3 bases, J lost 6 bases, and 6 bases lay in between. CDR3 residues: CASSEVGNEQFF. CDR3 nucleotide sequence: TGTGCCAGCAGTGAGGTCGGCAATGAGCAGTTCTTC.

This clone was found once. This chain links TRBV2 with TRBJ2-2; D is perhaps TRBD1 (7 bases). The CDR3 runs to 15 residues. The germline V gene has CDR1 SNHLY and CDR2 FYNNEI. V lost 4 bases and J lost 4, with 13 bases in between. CDR3 DNA sequence: TGTGCCAGCAGTGTGGAGGGGGCCACCACCGGGGAGCTGTTTTTT. The encoded protein is CASSVEGATTGELFF.

This chain connects TRBV6-1 to TRBJ2-7; 7 bases agree with TRBD1. Germline V gene data show CDR1 as MNHNS and CDR2 as SASEGT. This CDR3 has 13 residues. Trimming took 1 base from V and 8 from J; bases not matched to a gene: 5. This CDR3 reads CASSEEDRLKQYV. CDR3 nucleotides: TGTGCCAGCAGTGAAGAGGACAGGCTAAAGCAGTACGTC.

The chain is built from TRBV29-1 and TRBJ1-1; TRBD1 matches 9 bases. Germline V lookup: CDR1 SQVTM, CDR2 ANQGSEA. This CDR3 is built from 12 residues. The CDR3 spells CGTGGPDTEAFF. DNA for the CDR3: TGCGGCACAGGGGGCCCGGACACTGAAGCTTTCTTT.

CDR3 sequence (DNA): TGCGCCAGCAGCGCGACAGGGGCCCGTGATGGTGAGCAGTTCTTC. Protein sequence: CASSATGARDGEQFF. The chain has TRBV5-1 and TRBJ2-1; 8 nucleotides agree with TRBD1. Germline V gene lookup returns CDR1 SGHRS and CDR2 YFSETQ. V lost 4 bases, J lost 9 bases, and 12 bases stayed unmatched. This CDR3 spans 15 amino acids.

The rearrangement uses TRBV19 and TRBJ1-2; perhaps TRBD1 as D (5 bases). Per the germline V gene, CDR1 is LNHDA and CDR2 is SQIVND (reference sequence). This CDR3 has 12 amino acids. Trimming left V 6 bases short and J 8 bases short, with 13 bases between. The CDR3 DNA reads as TGTGCCAGTAGAAGGGGTGAACGCGGCTACACCTTC. Translated, it gives CASRRGERGYTF.

This clone was observed a handful of times. The genes are TRBV6-4 and TRBJ1-6; 10 bases agree with TRBD1. Losses at the gene ends were 5 bases for V and 9 bases for J; bases not matched to a gene: 4. This CDR3 contains 14 residues. Looked up from germline, CDR1 is MRHNA and CDR2 is SNTAGT. CDR3 DNA sequence: TGTGCCAGCAGTTTACGGGACAGGGGTTCACCCCTCCACTTT. Amino acid sequence: CASSLRDRGSPLHF.